This is a list of T cell receptor beta chains from one sample in a study of cytomegalovirus exposure and HLA in healthy donors. Repertoires were generated with immunoSEQ multiplex PCR, while TCRdb's copy carries only in-frame clones and drops some. Of about 130,000 clones in the sample, less than 85% were seen once. The sequenced sample consisted of PBMCs. Every receptor here comes from a man between 18 and 35 years old in good health and CMV-seropositive. CDR3s include the opening cysteine and the closing phenylalanine or tryptophan. The order of the fields is V gene, CDR3 length, J gene, clone size, D gene, CDR3 DNA, CDR3 protein. D genes are given only for firm matches. A clone size is listed for some rows: how often the clone was seen (once, few, many), or a class if it is expanded.

TRBV18,16,TRBJ2-1,NA,TRBD2,TGTGCCAGCTCTCCCGGGGGGGGGCGAATCTACAATGAGCAGTTCTTC,CASSPGGGRIYNEQFF
TRBV6-1,15,TRBJ1-4,few,TRBD1,TGTGCCAGCATGGGGACAGTTACAACTAATGAAAAACTGTTTTTT,CASMGTVTTNEKLFF
TRBV19,15,TRBJ1-1,NA,TRBD1,TGTGCCAGTAGTATCAGGACAGGGGGTTCCACTGAAGCTTTCTTT,CASSIRTGGSTEAFF
TRBV7-2,14,TRBJ1-1,few,NA,TGTGCCAGCAGCTTAGGAGGATTGAACACTGAAGCTTTCTTT,CASSLGGLNTEAFF
TRBV5-1,15,TRBJ2-3,NA,TRBD1,TGCGCCAGCAGCTATCCGACAGGGGGATCAGATACGCAGTATTTT,CASSYPTGGSDTQYF
TRBV27,13,TRBJ2-7,NA,NA,TGTGCCAGCAGTTTTTTAAACTCCTACGAGCAGTACTTC,CASSFLNSYEQYF
TRBV14,16,TRBJ2-1,NA,TRBD2,TGTGCCAGCAGCATCACATGGACTAGCGGGCTGGGGGAGCAGTTCTTC,CASSITWTSGLGEQFF
TRBV13,17,TRBJ2-1,NA,TRBD2,TGTGCCAGCAGCTACGCACTAGCGGAGGGGGTTAGGAATGAGCAGTTCTTC,CASSYALAEGVRNEQFF
TRBV4-1,15,TRBJ1-5,NA,NA,TGCGCCAGCAGGAACAGGGTAGAGAGCAATCAGCCCCAGCATTTT,CASRNRVESNQPQHF
TRBV2,14,TRBJ2-7,NA,TRBD1,TGTGCCAGCAGGCCTCGGGACAGTTCCTACGAGCAGTACTTC,CASRPRDSSYEQYF
TRBV18,13,TRBJ2-1,NA,NA,TGTGCCAGCTCACCTACAACTAGACATGAGCAGTTCTTC,CASSPTTRHEQFF
TRBV13,14,TRBJ1-5,NA,TRBD1,TGTGCCAGCAGCGCCCGGACAGGGGGCCAGCCCCAGCATTTT,CASSARTGGQPQHF
TRBV11-3,12,TRBJ2-7,NA,NA,TGTGCCAGCAGCTTCGAGGCCGACGAGCAGTACTTC,CASSFEADEQYF
TRBV19,15,TRBJ2-5,NA,NA,TGTGCCAGCCAGTATAGGGGCAGGGTTGGCGAGACCCAGTACTTC,CASQYRGRVGETQYF
TRBV2,12,TRBJ1-2,NA,TRBD1,TGTGCCACCAGACAGGGCTTCTATGGCTACACCTTC,CATRQGFYGYTF
TRBV9,14,TRBJ2-7,NA,TRBD2,TGTGCCAGCAGCGCCCCAACTAGCGCGAGCGAGCAGTACTTC,CASSAPTSASEQYF
TRBV4-3,16,TRBJ2-3,NA,NA,TGCGCCAGCAGCCAAGATGCTTACGGGTACCGCGATACGCAGTATTTT,CASSQDAYGYRDTQYF